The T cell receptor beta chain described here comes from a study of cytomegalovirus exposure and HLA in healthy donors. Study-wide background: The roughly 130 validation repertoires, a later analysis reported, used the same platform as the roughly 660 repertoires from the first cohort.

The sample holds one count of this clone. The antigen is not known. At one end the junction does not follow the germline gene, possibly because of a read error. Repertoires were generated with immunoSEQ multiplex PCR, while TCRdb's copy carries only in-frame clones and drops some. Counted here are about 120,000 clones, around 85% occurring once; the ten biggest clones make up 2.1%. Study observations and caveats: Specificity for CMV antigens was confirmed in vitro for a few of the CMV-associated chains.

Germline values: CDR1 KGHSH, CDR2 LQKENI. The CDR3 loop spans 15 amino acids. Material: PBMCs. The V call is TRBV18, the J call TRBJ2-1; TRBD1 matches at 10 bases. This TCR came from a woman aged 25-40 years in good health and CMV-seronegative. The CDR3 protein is CASAPGTGVNNEQFF. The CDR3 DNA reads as TGTGCCAGCGCACCCGGGACAGGGGTCAACAATGAGCAGTTCTTC.